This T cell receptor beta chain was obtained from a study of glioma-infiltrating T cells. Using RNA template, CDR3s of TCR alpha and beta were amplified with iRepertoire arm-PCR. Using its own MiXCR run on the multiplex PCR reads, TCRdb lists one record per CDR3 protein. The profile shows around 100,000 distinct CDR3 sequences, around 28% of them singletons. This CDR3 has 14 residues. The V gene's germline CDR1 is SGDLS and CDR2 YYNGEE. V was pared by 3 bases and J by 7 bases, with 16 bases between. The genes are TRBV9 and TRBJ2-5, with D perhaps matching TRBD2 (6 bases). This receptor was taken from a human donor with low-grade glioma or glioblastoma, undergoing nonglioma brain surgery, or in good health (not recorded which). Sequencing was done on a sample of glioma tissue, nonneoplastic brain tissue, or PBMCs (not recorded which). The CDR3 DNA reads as TGTGCCAGCAGCGCCGGGACTCCTACTGGGACCCAGTACTTC. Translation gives CASSAGTPTGTQYF.